This T cell receptor (beta chain) derives from a study of blood T cells in healthy people across ages (dated by TCRdb to about 2015). About the investigation overall: In model experiments, template switching captured about one uniquely barcoded TCR beta cDNA molecule for every two T cells. The study measured age-related changes in TCR beta repertoire diversity using deep sequencing normalized with unique cDNA molecular identifiers. Donors were grouped into four age groups: young (average 16 years), middle-aged (roughly 38), aged (about 60) and long-lived (less than 85). Donors of different ages were randomly distributed across sequencing lanes to avoid experimental bias. For two donors (one aged 18 to 29 and one aged 80 or older), the study analyzed two additional independent replicas of 1 million unique cDNA reads from the same blood draw. General findings and caveats noted by the study authors: Observed TCR beta diversity per million T cells fell roughly linearly with age, and a significant reduction was already apparent by age roughly 40. The CMV infection status of donors was not known, potentially confounding age-related changes in expanded clonotypes. There was a strong correlation between observed TCR beta diversity and the percentage of naive T cells measured by flow cytometry. Because profiling used bulk unsorted PBMCs, naive and antigen-experienced compartments could not be compared conclusively. Estimates of total diversity from one million sequenced T cells were regarded as lower bounds and underestimates. The long-lived group showed more naive CD4+ T cells, fewer expanded clones and increased TCR diversity than the aged group, suggesting age selection.

At least ten counts were recorded for this clonotype. Its antigen is currently not known. Base quality data are lacking; no much larger clone is found one base away. The germline V and J ends show losses of 6 bases and 2 bases respectively, and no gene match explains 14 bases of the junction. Including the terminal cysteine and phenylalanine, the CDR3 comprises 18 residues. Only the CDR3 region is kept as DNA, spanning 54 bases read in frame from base 1. The germline V gene (reference sequence) gives CDR1 as DFQATT and CDR2 as SNEGSKA. Libraries were prepared through 5' RACE. The second PCR ran for about 6 to 12 cycles and used a J-beta primer mix along with a sample-barcoded 5' primer. A unique molecular identifier was introduced onto each TCR beta cDNA molecule by a template-switch 5' adaptor carrying 12 random nucleotides. Each sample yielded at least 3 million CDR3-containing paired-end reads. The Mint cDNA synthesis kit, primed by a TRBC-specific oligonucleotide, was used to synthesize first-strand cDNA from all RNA. Following uracil-DNA glycosylase treatment, all cDNA underwent a first 18-cycle PCR with the universal primers M1SS and BC2_uni_R. The authors' pipeline ran thus. For normalization, 1 million high-quality reads, each with a distinct molecular identifier, were randomly selected from each sample. Instead of being binned into consensus sequences, reads that shared molecular identifiers were thrown out. MiTCR, run with a Q25 quality threshold and the strictest error-elimination algorithm, handled CDR3 identification, clonotype clustering and error correction. A nonparametric unseen species model using Euler transformation provided a lower-bound estimate of total TCR beta diversity. TCRdb itself trimmed the public reads at Q25 with fastp, ran MiXCR and retained productive beta chains. CDR3 protein duplicates are merged, each entry listing the most common genes and DNA. The V and J calls reflect TCRdb's pipeline rather than the authors' work. This sample has around 2 million distinct CDR3 sequences in its table, and more than 35% of those were observed once. Of the sample, 20% to 25% falls within the top ten clones.

Donors were 39 systemically healthy Caucasian individuals from Russia aged 6 to 90 years. About 9.6 milliliters of peripheral blood were collected from each donor into EDTA-treated Vacutainer tubes. Ficoll-Paque density-gradient centrifugation was used to isolate PBMCs, with at least 6.5 million per sample. Trizol reagent was used to extract total RNA from PBMCs, with at least 6 micrograms per sample. For every donor, flow cytometry on a PBMC aliquot measured the percentage of naive CD45RAhigh/CD27high T cells. The receptor's source is a human donor in good health. This sequence uses TRBV20-1 and TRBJ2-4; 12 bases in between match TRBD2. Sequenced input: blood. The DNA sequence is TGCAGTGCAAAACTGACTAGCGGGGGTTCGACGTCCAAAAACATTCAGTACTTC. This is translated as CSAKLTSGGSTSKNIQYF.